Listed below are T cell receptor beta chains from one sample, sequenced in a study of CD8+ T cells in alopecia areata. Profiling relied on immunoSEQ multiplex PCR, and the TCRdb table lists in-frame clones only, not all of them. In the table there are roughly 230,000 clones, roughly two fifths of which are singletons. The sequencing used CD4+ T cells sorted from blood, collected at approximately week 37, from a patient treated with tofacitinib. These receptors were taken from a human donor with alopecia areata. Both conserved end residues are part of each CDR3. A D gene is named only where the DNA matches it firmly. Size is stated for part of the rows, as once, few or many counts, or as a class when the clone is expanded.

d_call	v_call	j_call	clone_size	cdr3_aa	cdr3_nt
TRBD1	TRBV4-1	TRBJ2-4	few	CASSPIQGAGIQYF	TGCGCCAGCAGCCCGATACAGGGGGCCGGCATTCAGTACTTC
TRBD2	TRBV11-2	TRBJ2-7	few	CASSSLGLAGYEQYF	TGTGCCAGCAGCTCCCTTGGACTAGCGGGCTACGAGCAGTACTTC
TRBD1	TRBV29-1	TRBJ1-5	few	CSVAHPGGQPQHF	TGCAGCGTTGCACACCCAGGGGGCCAGCCCCAGCATTTT
.	TRBV23-1	TRBJ1-1	few	CASSQSPQGFRTEAFF	TGCGCCAGCAGTCAATCACCCCAGGGTTTCCGCACTGAAGCTTTCTTT
.	TRBV15	TRBJ2-5	few	CATSRDRRRQETQYF	TGTGCCACCAGCAGAGATCGCAGGCGGCAAGAGACCCAGTACTTC
TRBD2	TRBV5-1	TRBJ2-2	few	CASTPPSGRAATGELFF	TGCGCCAGCACCCCTCCTAGCGGGAGGGCGGCCACCGGGGAGCTGTTTTTT
TRBD2	TRBV2	TRBJ2-3	.	CASGAGAGTDTQYF	TGTGCCAGCGGAGCGGGAGCAGGTACAGATACGCAGTATTTT
.	TRBV19	TRBJ2-2	.	CASSIPGLKGGELFF	TGTGCCAGTAGTATACCCGGACTGAAGGGCGGGGAGCTGTTTTTT
TRBD1	TRBV30	TRBJ1-3	.	CAWGIQGARNTIYF	TGTGCCTGGGGCATACAGGGGGCAAGAAACACCATATATTTT
TRBD1	TRBV28	TRBJ2-7	.	CASSLAMGQGHEQYF	TGTGCCAGCAGCCTAGCCATGGGACAGGGTCACGAGCAGTACTTC
.	TRBV5-1	TRBJ2-3	.	CASRRGGGAESTDTQYF	TGCGCCAGCAGAAGGGGCGGAGGAGCGGAAAGCACAGATACGCAGTATTTT
.	TRBV30	TRBJ2-1	.	CAWSVRTPASHEQFF	TGTGCCTGGAGTGTACGGACCCCTGCCTCACATGAGCAGTTCTTC
.	TRBV29-1	TRBJ2-1	.	CSVEDLGSYNEQFF	TGCAGCGTTGAAGATCTGGGGTCCTACAATGAGCAGTTCTTC
.	TRBV30	TRBJ1-1	many	CARSGGNTEAFF	TGTGCCCGGAGTGGGGGTAACACTGAAGCTTTCTTT
TRBD2	TRBV28	TRBJ2-5	few	CASRGGSGETQYF	TGTGCCAGCAGGGGAGGGTCGGGGGAGACCCAGTACTTC
.	TRBV10-3	TRBJ1-5	few	CAIKGGEGQPQHF	TGTGCCATAAAAGGGGGGGAGGGTCAGCCCCAGCATTTT
.	TRBV29-1	TRBJ1-4	.	CSVRGQDEKLFF	TGCAGCGTTCGGGGACAAGATGAAAAACTGTTTTTT
TRBD1	TRBV5-1	TRBJ1-5	few	CASSPGTEGQPQHF	TGCGCCAGCAGCCCGGGGACAGAAGGACAGCCCCAGCATTTT
TRBD2	TRBV6-5	TRBJ2-5	.	CASSYSGGSGQETQYF	TGTGCCAGCAGTTACTCAGGCGGGAGTGGGCAAGAGACCCAGTACTTC
TRBD1	TRBV4-3	TRBJ2-6	.	CASSQTTGSAGANVLTF	TGCGCCAGCAGCCAAACGACAGGGTCTGCTGGGGCCAACGTCCTGACTTTC
TRBD1	TRBV29-1	TRBJ1-4	.	CSVRTGRRTNEKLFF	TGCAGCGTTAGGACAGGGAGGAGAACTAATGAAAAACTGTTTTTT
TRBD2	TRBV10-3	TRBJ2-1	few	CAISPLAGEVNEQFF	TGTGCCATCAGTCCTCTAGCGGGAGAAGTCAATGAGCAGTTCTTC
TRBD2	TRBV29-1	TRBJ2-1	few	CSVLSGRAVNEQFF	TGCAGCGTTCTTAGCGGGAGGGCAGTAAATGAGCAGTTCTTC
.	TRBV30	TRBJ1-1	.	CAWSVRGNTEAFF	TGTGCCTGGAGTGTCAGGGGGAACACTGAAGCTTTCTTT
.	TRBV5-1	TRBJ2-1	.	CASSPTGNNEQFF	TGCGCCAGCAGCCCGACAGGCAACAATGAGCAGTTCTTC
.	TRBV30	TRBJ1-4	.	CAWSVLGDPNEKLFF	TGTGCCTGGAGTGTACTAGGGGACCCAAATGAAAAACTGTTTTTT
TRBD1	TRBV14	TRBJ1-1	few	CASSRYRGMNTEAFF	TGTGCCAGCAGCCGGTACAGGGGGATGAACACTGAAGCTTTCTTT
.	TRBV5-1	TRBJ1-3	.	CASSPGGSGNTIYF	TGCGCCAGCAGCCCGGGTGGATCTGGAAACACCATATATTTT
TRBD2	TRBV10-3	TRBJ2-7	once	CATIPRLAGGSSYEQYF	TGTGCCACCATCCCTCGACTAGCGGGAGGGAGCTCCTACGAGCAGTACTTC
.	TRBV29-1	TRBJ2-3	few	CSPSTDTQYF	TGCAGCCCCAGCACAGATACGCAGTATTTT
.	TRBV29-1	TRBJ2-2	.	CSVECTGELFF	TGCAGCGTTGAGTGCACCGGGGAGCTGTTTTTT
TRBD1	TRBV19	TRBJ2-3	few	CASRRRGLTDTQYF	TGTGCCAGTAGGCGCAGGGGGCTCACAGATACGCAGTATTTT
.	TRBV5-6	TRBJ1-2	few	CASSTTGWGYTF	TGTGCCAGCAGCACAACAGGATGGGGCTACACCTTC
.	TRBV25-1	TRBJ2-3	.	CASSEGVSTSDTQYF	TGTGCCAGCAGTGAGGGTGTCAGTACGTCGGATACGCAGTATTTT
.	TRBV19	TRBJ2-1	.	CASSTNTLRNEQFF	TGTGCCAGTAGTACGAACACCCTAAGGAATGAGCAGTTCTTC
TRBD2	TRBV5-1	TRBJ2-7	.	CASSTQGLAGDEQYF	TGCGCCAGCAGCACCCAAGGACTAGCGGGAGACGAGCAGTACTTC
.	TRBV30	TRBJ2-3	few	CAWSVGPDTQYF	TGTGCCTGGAGTGTTGGGCCAGATACGCAGTATTTT
.	TRBV14	TRBJ2-6	.	CASSQGVTWDGGANVLTF	TGTGCCAGCAGCCAAGGCGTGACTTGGGATGGGGGGGCCAACGTCCTGACTTTC
.	TRBV28	TRBJ1-2	many	CASSLDRGYTF	TGTGCCAGCAGTTTAGACCGTGGCTACACCTTC
.	TRBV7-9	TRBJ2-4	few	CASSLVGGEVDKNIQYF	TGTGCCAGCAGCTTAGTTGGTGGGGAAGTTGACAAAAACATTCAGTACTTC
.	TRBV29-1	TRBJ2-7	few	CSVRTTLYSYEQYF	TGCAGCGTCCGGACTACTCTTTACTCCTACGAGCAGTACTTC
.	TRBV15	TRBJ1-1	.	CATSPDRWNTEAFF	TGTGCCACCAGCCCAGACAGGTGGAACACTGAAGCTTTCTTT
.	TRBV4-1	TRBJ1-2	.	CASSQEGIPNYGYTF	TGCGCCAGCAGCCAAGAGGGTATTCCTAACTATGGCTACACCTTC
.	TRBV6-5	TRBJ2-6	.	CASSRVGSGANVLTF	TGTGCCAGCAGCCGGGTGGGCTCTGGGGCCAACGTCCTGACTTTC
.	TRBV4-3	TRBJ2-2	.	CASSQDRASGTGELFF	TGCGCCAGCAGCCAAGACAGGGCTAGTGGTACCGGGGAGCTGTTTTTT
.	TRBV27	TRBJ1-2	few	CASSLEARGYGYTF	TGTGCCAGCAGTTTAGAGGCGCGCGGCTATGGCTACACCTTC
TRBD2	TRBV2	TRBJ2-5	.	CASSEAQWGGETQYF	TGTGCCAGCAGTGAAGCGCAATGGGGGGGAGAGACCCAGTACTTC
.	TRBV7-7	TRBJ2-1	.	CASSGGPENNEQFF	TGTGCTAGCAGCGGCGGACCGGAGAACAATGAGCAGTTCTTC
.	TRBV7-2	TRBJ1-2	.	CASSLDHSNYGYTF	TGTGCCAGCAGCTTAGATCACAGTAACTATGGCTACACCTTC
.	TRBV27	TRBJ2-7	few	CASSYGRRKYF	TGTGCCAGCAGTTACGGACGGCGGAAGTACTTC